This is a list of T cell receptor beta chains from one sample in a study of T cells in Graves' hyperthyroidism and ophthalmopathy. MiXCR was run by TCRdb on the multiplex PCR reads, yielding one entry per CDR3 protein. This sample has 610,000 or so distinct CDR3 sequences, with about half found just once. The specimen was peripheral blood or thyroid tissue (not recorded which). All receptors come from a woman between 18 and 29 years old with Graves' hyperthyroidism. CDR3s include the opening cysteine and the closing phenylalanine or tryptophan. D genes are given only for firm matches. Not all rows give a size; the values are once, few, many and, for expanded clones, a class.

D gene	V gene	clone size	J gene	CDR3 protein	CDR3 DNA
NA	TRBV19	many	TRBJ1-1	CASRTRPNTEAFF	TGTGCCAGTAGAACAAGACCGAACACTGAAGCTTTCTTT
NA	TRBV11-2	NA	TRBJ2-7	CASPRDNTYEQYF	TGTGCCAGCCCCAGGGACAATACCTACGAGCAGTACTTC
NA	TRBV7-2	many	TRBJ2-5	CASSLEVSLGGTQYF	TGTGCCAGCAGCTTAGAGGTTAGCCTTGGTGGGACCCAGTACTTC
NA	TRBV7-3	NA	TRBJ2-2	CASSPGDHTSGELFF	TGTGCCAGTAGTCCTGGGGACCACACGTCCGGGGAGCTGTTTTTT
NA	TRBV7-3	many	TRBJ2-5	CASSYNREWKTQYF	TGTGCCAGCAGCTATAACAGGGAATGGAAGACCCAGTACTTC
NA	TRBV7-2	many	TRBJ1-6	CASSPGRGLNSPLHF	TGTGCCAGCAGCCCCGGGAGGGGTTTGAATTCACCCCTCCACTTT
NA	TRBV10-3	NA	TRBJ1-4	CAISELFF	TGTGCCATCAGTGAACTGTTTTTT
NA	TRBV6-5	few	TRBJ2-1	CASSYSSWGDEQFF	TGTGCCAGCAGTTACTCGAGTTGGGGCGATGAGCAGTTCTTC
NA	TRBV12-3/TRBV12-4	many	TRBJ1-1	CASLEGNAEAFF	TGTGCCAGCCTCGAGGGGAATGCTGAAGCTTTCTTT
NA	TRBV12-3/TRBV12-4	many	TRBJ2-5	CASSPPTGQQETQYF	TGTGCCAGCAGTCCCCCAACCGGGCAACAAGAGACCCAGTACTTC
NA	TRBV27	NA	TRBJ1-4	CASRVGEKLFF	TGTGCCAGCAGGGTGGGTGAAAAACTGTTTTTT
NA	TRBV3-1	few	TRBJ1-5	CASSQDLVRIQPQHF	TGTGCCAGCAGCCAAGATTTGGTCCGAATTCAGCCCCAGCATTTT
NA	TRBV12-3/TRBV12-4	NA	TRBJ1-2	CASSETGNVYYGYTF	TGTGCCAGCAGTGAAACAGGGAATGTTTACTATGGCTACACCTTC
TRBD2	TRBV24-1	NA	TRBJ2-4	CATSDRPGLAGDKAKNIQYF	TGTGCCACCAGTGACCGACCGGGACTAGCGGGAGATAAAGCCAAAAACATTCAGTACTTC
NA	TRBV14	many	TRBJ1-1	CASSASTARTTEAFF	TGTGCCAGCAGCGCATCGACAGCCAGAACGACTGAAGCTTTCTTT
NA	TRBV20-1	NA	TRBJ2-7	CSALRGDEQYF	TGCAGTGCCCTAAGGGGAGACGAGCAGTACTTC
NA	TRBV7-3	few	TRBJ2-2	CASSHGQGELFF	TGTGCCAGCAGCCACGGACAGGGGGAGCTGTTTTTT
NA	TRBV6-8	many	TRBJ2-7	CASVAYGQVSSYEQYF	TGTGCCAGCGTCGCCTACGGGCAGGTTAGCTCCTACGAGCAGTACTTC
NA	TRBV10-3	NA	TRBJ2-5	CAIRDGGTAEAQETQHF	TGTGCCATCAGGGATGGGGGGACAGCCGAAGCGCAAGAGACCCAGCACTTC
TRBD2	TRBV9	few	TRBJ2-1	CASTSGSENEQFF	TGTGCCAGCACAAGCGGGAGTGAAAATGAGCAGTTCTTC
NA	TRBV14	many	TRBJ2-7	CASSHYLGDEQYF	TGTGCCAGCAGCCACTACCTCGGGGACGAGCAGTACTTC
NA	TRBV7-2	NA	TRBJ2-6	CASSQSTGYSGANVLTF	TGTGCCAGCAGCCAGTCGACAGGTTATTCTGGGGCCAACGTCCTGACTTTC
NA	TRBV7-9	many	TRBJ2-5	CASYGKVGRTQETQYF	TGTGCCAGCTATGGGAAGGTCGGCCGGACACAAGAGACCCAGTACTTC
NA	TRBV29-1	few	TRBJ1-2	CSVESQGGYTF	TGCAGCGTGGAAAGCCAAGGAGGCTACACCTTC
NA	TRBV14	many	TRBJ2-7	CASSRGLSDEQYF	TGTGCCAGCAGCCGAGGACTAAGCGACGAGCAGTACTTC
TRBD2	TRBV10-3	NA	TRBJ2-7	CAISIAGASYEQYF	TGTGCCATCAGCATAGCGGGGGCCTCCTACGAGCAGTACTTC
TRBD1	TRBV5-1	NA	TRBJ1-1	CASSSGTGQAGEAFF	TGCGCCAGCAGCTCAGGGACAGGGCAAGCTGGTGAAGCTTTCTTT
NA	TRBV14	many	TRBJ2-7	CASSPLRVGITYEQYF	TGTGCCAGCAGCCCCTTACGGGTGGGAATCACCTACGAGCAGTACTTC
NA	TRBV27	NA	TRBJ2-7	CASSLRGGQTYGQYF	TGTGCCAGCAGTTTACGGGGGGGACAGACCTACGGGCAGTACTTC
NA	TRBV29-1	many	TRBJ1-2	CSVKKENYGYTF	TGCAGCGTCAAAAAGGAGAACTATGGCTACACCTTC
NA	TRBV25-1	few	TRBJ1-2	CASSEVGPGYTF	TGTGCCAGCAGTGAAGTGGGGCCTGGCTACACCTTC
NA	TRBV20-1	NA	TRBJ1-2	CSAWSVTANYGYTF	TGCAGTGCCTGGAGCGTGACAGCAAACTATGGCTACACCTTC
NA	TRBV13	many	TRBJ2-2	CASSSPGTATNTGELFF	TGTGCCAGCAGCTCTCCCGGGACCGCTACGAACACCGGGGAGCTGTTTTTT
NA	TRBV2	many	TRBJ1-2	CASSPRVNTF	TGTGCCAGCAGCCCACGAGTGAACACCTTC
NA	TRBV29-1	NA	TRBJ2-7	CSQGTRGEQYF	TGCAGCCAAGGGACCCGGGGAGAGCAGTACTTC
NA	TRBV6-6	many	TRBJ1-2	CASSGMEGYTF	TGTGCCAGCAGTGGGATGGAGGGCTACACCTTC
TRBD1	TRBV4-1	NA	TRBJ1-1	CASSQEGSGQGGYTEAFF	TGCGCCAGCAGCCAAGAGGGTAGTGGACAGGGGGGTTACACTGAAGCTTTCTTT
NA	TRBV6-1	NA	TRBJ2-7	CASSEYGVLSYERYF	TGTGCCAGCAGTGAATATGGGGTTCTCTCCTACGAGCGGTACTTC
TRBD1	TRBV10-3	NA	TRBJ1-6	CAIRDNTEAEDRGTPLHF	TGTGCCATCAGGGATAACACTGAAGCTGAGGACAGGGGTACACCCCTCCACTTT
NA	TRBV15	NA	TRBJ2-6	CATSPDGLDSGANVLTF	TGTGCCACCAGCCCGGATGGTTTGGACAGTGGGGCCAACGTCCTGACTTTC
NA	TRBV2	NA	TRBJ2-7	CASRELRQGAYEQYF	TGTGCCAGCCGCGAACTCCGGCAGGGTGCCTACGAGCAGTACTTC
TRBD1	TRBV29-1	NA	TRBJ2-7	CSTLKGAHEQYF	TGCAGCACCCTCAAGGGGGCCCACGAGCAGTACTTC
NA	TRBV10-3	NA	TRBJ2-5	CAISDMPPTGKETQYF	TGTGCCATCAGTGATATGCCCCCCACAGGGAAAGAGACCCAGTACTTC
NA	TRBV2	many	TRBJ1-5	CASSSTGMRNQPQHF	TGTGCCAGCAGTTCTACAGGGATGCGCAATCAGCCCCAGCATTTT
TRBD1	TRBV7-8	few	TRBJ1-2	CASSTRQGVNYGYTF	TGTGCCAGCAGCACCCGACAGGGGGTGAACTATGGCTACACCTTC
NA	TRBV7-6	once	TRBJ2-5	CASSLVEAEETQYF	TGTGCCAGCAGCTTAGTGGAGGCGGAGGAGACCCAGTACTTC